This T cell receptor beta chain appears in the sequencing data of a study of T cell repertoires in cytomegalovirus infection. Across the whole study: CMV infection together with matching HLA type was indicated by public TCR beta signatures.

Turning to this clonotype: What it binds is not known.

The CDR3 is 16 residues long. Germline V gene lookup returns CDR1 LGHDT and CDR2 YNNKEL (reference sequence). Trimming left V 0 bases short and J 3 bases short, with 15 bases between. Study results and caveats: CMV-specific TCR beta clonotypes restricted by HLA-C dominated the ex vivo response.

One entry per CDR3 protein results from TCRdb running MiXCR on the reads. The table shows approximately 500,000 distinct CDR3 sequences, with about 26% occurring only once. The origin of this receptor is a human donor in good health (CMV status not recorded). Some clones in this sample may be carry-over from other donors' samples. Sequenced input: PBMCs. This chain joins TRBV3-1 and TRBJ2-7; a possible D gene is TRBD2 (6 bases). The CDR3 protein is CASSQDGAVGGYEQYF. In DNA form, the CDR3 reads TGTGCCAGCAGCCAAGATGGGGCCGTGGGAGGCTACGAGCAGTACTTC.